These T cell receptor beta chains were read from a single sample in a study of prognosis after radiotherapy for stage I lung cancer. MiXCR was run by TCRdb on the multiplex PCR reads, yielding one entry per CDR3 protein. This table has over 12,000 distinct CDR3 sequences, around a quarter appearing once. The material was PBMCs, obtained before or after stereotactic body radiation therapy (not recorded which). The receptors here all came from a donor over 45 with non-small cell lung cancer. Each CDR3 is given with its conserved first and last residue. Fields, in order: clone size, V gene, J gene, D gene, CDR3 protein, CDR3 DNA. A D gene is named only where the DNA matches it firmly. Clone size appears in some rows only: once, few, many, or a class for an expanded clone.

size: once
V: TRBV7-9
J: TRBJ2-1
D: .
CDR3: CASSKTSGPHSYNVQFF
DNA: TGTGCCAGCAGTAAAACAAGTGGGCCCCACTCCTACAATGTGCAGTTCTTC

size: many
V: TRBV7-6
J: TRBJ1-2
D: .
CDR3: CASSLRAGDYGYTF
DNA: TGTGCCAGCAGCCTCCGGGCCGGGGACTATGGCTACACCTTC

size: .
V: TRBV6-2/TRBV6-3
J: TRBJ2-1
D: TRBD2
CDR3: CASSAPPVLAGVSSYNEQFF
DNA: TGTGCCAGCAGTGCCCCCCCGGTACTAGCGGGAGTCAGCTCCTACAATGAGCAGTTCTTC

size: many
V: TRBV3-1
J: TRBJ1-5
D: .
CDR3: CASSQVPRAAYSNQPQHF
DNA: TGTGCCAGCAGCCAAGTACCGCGGGCAGCGTATAGCAATCAGCCCCAGCATTTT

size: medium-sized
V: TRBV19
J: TRBJ2-2
D: TRBD1
CDR3: CASTGGEGTGELFF
DNA: TGTGCCAGTACAGGGGGCGAGGGCACCGGGGAGCTGTTTTTT

size: many
V: TRBV20-1
J: TRBJ2-2
D: .
CDR3: CSATSGRRRELFF
DNA: TGCAGTGCCACGTCCGGCCGGAGGAGGGAGCTGTTTTTT

size: many
V: TRBV19
J: TRBJ2-2
D: .
CDR3: CASPLSGVHRVELFFELFF
DNA: .

size: .
V: TRBV7-8
J: TRBJ2-5
D: .
CDR3: CASSGPRGWNQETQYF
DNA: TGTGCCAGCAGCGGGCCCCGCGGCTGGAACCAAGAGACCCAGTACTTC

size: medium-sized
V: TRBV12-3/TRBV12-4
J: TRBJ2-2
D: TRBD2
CDR3: CASSLRAGGPTGELFF
DNA: TGTGCCAGCAGTTTGAGGGCGGGAGGGCCTACGGGGGAGCTGTTTTTT

size: .
V: TRBV19
J: TRBJ1-2
D: .
CDR3: CASSIVQGPYVYTF
DNA: TGTGCCAGTAGTATTGTACAGGGTCCTTATGTCTACACCTTC

size: many
V: TRBV6-5
J: TRBJ1-1
D: TRBD1
CDR3: CASSLRTGTEAFF
DNA: TGTGCCAGCAGTTTGAGGACAGGCACTGAAGCTTTCTTT

size: many
V: TRBV19
J: TRBJ2-4
D: .
CDR3: CASSMLGVRDKNIQYF
DNA: TGTGCCAGTAGTATGCTAGGGGTAAGGGACAAAAACATTCAGTACTTC

size: many
V: TRBV20-1
J: TRBJ2-1
D: .
CDR3: CSARIVPRNEQFF
DNA: TGCAGTGCTAGGATTGTCCCTCGGAATGAGCAGTTCTTC

size: .
V: TRBV28
J: TRBJ2-1
D: .
CDR3: CASSWGRGGAARNEQFF
DNA: TGTGCCAGCAGCTGGGGAAGAGGGGGTGCCGCGAGGAATGAGCAGTTCTTC

size: .
V: TRBV28
J: TRBJ1-3
D: .
CDR3: CASSLNRGEQFFGPGAGNTIYF
DNA: .

size: many
V: TRBV20-1
J: TRBJ2-2
D: .
CDR3: CSAPRGDTGELFF
DNA: TGCAGTGCTCCCAGGGGTGACACCGGGGAGCTGTTTTTT

size: .
V: TRBV7-8
J: TRBJ1-5
D: .
CDR3: CASILAHNQPQHF
DNA: TGTGCCAGCATCTTAGCCCATAATCAGCCCCAGCATTTT

size: many
V: TRBV20-1
J: TRBJ2-7
D: .
CDR3: CSARDFRENYEQYF
DNA: TGCAGTGCTAGAGATTTTAGGGAGAACTACGAGCAGTACTTC

size: many
V: TRBV7-9
J: TRBJ2-1
D: .
CDR3: CASSLVDNYNEQFF
DNA: TGTGCCAGCAGCTTAGTTGACAACTACAATGAGCAGTTCTTC

size: many
V: TRBV7-9
J: TRBJ1-1
D: .
CDR3: CASSLPGNTEAFF
DNA: TGTGCCAGCAGCTTACCTGGGAACACTGAAGCTTTCTTT